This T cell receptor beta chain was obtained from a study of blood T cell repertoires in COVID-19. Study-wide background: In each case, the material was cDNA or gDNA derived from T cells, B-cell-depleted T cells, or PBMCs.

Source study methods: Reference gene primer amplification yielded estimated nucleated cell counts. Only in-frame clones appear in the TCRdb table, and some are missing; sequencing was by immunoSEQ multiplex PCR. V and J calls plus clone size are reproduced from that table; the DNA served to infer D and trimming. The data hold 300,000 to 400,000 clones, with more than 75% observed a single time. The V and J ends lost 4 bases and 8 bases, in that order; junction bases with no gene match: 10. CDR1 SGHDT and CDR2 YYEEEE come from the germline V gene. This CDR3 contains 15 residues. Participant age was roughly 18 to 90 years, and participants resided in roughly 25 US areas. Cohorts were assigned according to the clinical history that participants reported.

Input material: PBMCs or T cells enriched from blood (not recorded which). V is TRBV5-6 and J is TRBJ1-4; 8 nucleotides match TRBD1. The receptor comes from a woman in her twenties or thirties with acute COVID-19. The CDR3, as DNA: TGTGCCAGCAGCACCGGACAGGGAGAGAGGGAAAAACTGTTTTTT. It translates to CASSTGQGEREKLFF.